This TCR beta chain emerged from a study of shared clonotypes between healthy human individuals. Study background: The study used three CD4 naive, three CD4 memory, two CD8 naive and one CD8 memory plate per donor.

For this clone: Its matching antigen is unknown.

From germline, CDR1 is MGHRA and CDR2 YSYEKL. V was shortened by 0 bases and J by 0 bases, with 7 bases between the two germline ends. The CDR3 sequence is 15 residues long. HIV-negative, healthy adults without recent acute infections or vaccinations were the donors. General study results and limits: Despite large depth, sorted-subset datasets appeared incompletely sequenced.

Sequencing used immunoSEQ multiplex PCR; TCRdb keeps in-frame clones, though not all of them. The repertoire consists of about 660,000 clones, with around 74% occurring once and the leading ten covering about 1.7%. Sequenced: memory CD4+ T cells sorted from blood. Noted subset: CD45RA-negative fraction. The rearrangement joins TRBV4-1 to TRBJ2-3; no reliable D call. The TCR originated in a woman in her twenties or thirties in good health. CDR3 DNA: TGCGCCAGCAGCCAAGAAGGCCTTAGCACAGATACGCAGTATTTT. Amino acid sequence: CASSQEGLSTDTQYF.